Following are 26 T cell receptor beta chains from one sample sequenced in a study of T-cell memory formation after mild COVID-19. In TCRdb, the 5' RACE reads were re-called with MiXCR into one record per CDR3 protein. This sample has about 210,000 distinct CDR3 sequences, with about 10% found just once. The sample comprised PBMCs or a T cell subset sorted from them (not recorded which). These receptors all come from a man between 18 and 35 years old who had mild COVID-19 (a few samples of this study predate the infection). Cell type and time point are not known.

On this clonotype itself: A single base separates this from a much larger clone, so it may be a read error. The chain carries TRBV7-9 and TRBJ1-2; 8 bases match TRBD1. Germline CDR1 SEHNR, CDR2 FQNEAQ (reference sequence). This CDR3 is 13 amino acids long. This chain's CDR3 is CASSFGQGHGYNF. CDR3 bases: TGTGCCAGCAGCTTTGGACAGGGCCATGGCTACAACTTC.

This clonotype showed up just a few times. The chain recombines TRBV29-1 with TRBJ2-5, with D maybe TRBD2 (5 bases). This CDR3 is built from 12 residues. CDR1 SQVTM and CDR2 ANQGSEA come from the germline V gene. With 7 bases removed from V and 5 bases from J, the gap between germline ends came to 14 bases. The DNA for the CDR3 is TGCAGCGGTGGACTTTATGGGGAGACCCAGTACTTC. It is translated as CSGGLYGETQYF.

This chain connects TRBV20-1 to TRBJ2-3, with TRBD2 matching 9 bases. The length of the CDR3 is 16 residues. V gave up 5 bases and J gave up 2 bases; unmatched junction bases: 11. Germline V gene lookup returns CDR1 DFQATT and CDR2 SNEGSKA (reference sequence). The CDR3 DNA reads TGCAGTGCTCTACCGACTAGCGGAGACTCCACAGATACGCAGTATTTT. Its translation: CSALPTSGDSTDTQYF.

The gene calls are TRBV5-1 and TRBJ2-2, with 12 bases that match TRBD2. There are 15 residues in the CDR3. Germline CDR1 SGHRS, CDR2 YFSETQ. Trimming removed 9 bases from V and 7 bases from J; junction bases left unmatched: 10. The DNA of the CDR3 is TGCGCCACCTCTAGCGGGGGGGCCGCGGACGGGGAGCTGTTTTTT. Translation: CATSSGGAADGELFF.

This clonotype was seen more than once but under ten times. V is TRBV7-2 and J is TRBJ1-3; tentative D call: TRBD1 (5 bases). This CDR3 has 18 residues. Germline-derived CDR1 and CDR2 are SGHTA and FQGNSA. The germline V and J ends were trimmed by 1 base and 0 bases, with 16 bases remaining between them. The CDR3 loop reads CASSLVGPPWSSGNTIYF. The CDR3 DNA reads TGTGCCAGCAGCTTAGTGGGGCCGCCTTGGTCCTCTGGAAACACCATATATTTT.

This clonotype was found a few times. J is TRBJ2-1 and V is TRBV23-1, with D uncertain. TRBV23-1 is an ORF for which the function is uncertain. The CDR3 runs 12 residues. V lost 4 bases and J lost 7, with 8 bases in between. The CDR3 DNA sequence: TGCGCCAGCAGTCCGGTCGGGAATGAGCAGTTCTTC. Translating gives CASSPVGNEQFF.

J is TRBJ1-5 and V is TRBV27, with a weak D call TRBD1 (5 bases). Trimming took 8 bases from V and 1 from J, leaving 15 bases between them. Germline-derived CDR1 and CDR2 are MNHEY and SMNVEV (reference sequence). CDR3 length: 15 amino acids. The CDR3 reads CASGRGTVSNQPQHF. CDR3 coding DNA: TGTGCCAGCGGCCGTGGGACGGTGAGCAATCAGCCCCAGCATTTT.

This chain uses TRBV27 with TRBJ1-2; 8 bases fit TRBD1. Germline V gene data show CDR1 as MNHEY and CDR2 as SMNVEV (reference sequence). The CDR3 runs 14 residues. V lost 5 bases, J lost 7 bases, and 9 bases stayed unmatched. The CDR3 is CASSRAGGASGYTF. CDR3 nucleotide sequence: TGTGCCAGCAGTAGGGCAGGGGGCGCCTCTGGCTACACCTTC.

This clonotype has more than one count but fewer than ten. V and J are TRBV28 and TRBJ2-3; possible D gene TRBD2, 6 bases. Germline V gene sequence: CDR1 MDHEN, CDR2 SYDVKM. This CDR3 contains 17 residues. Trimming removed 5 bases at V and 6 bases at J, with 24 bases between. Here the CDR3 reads CASSPTPYKGEEDTQYF. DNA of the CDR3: TGTGCCAGCAGTCCAACCCCCTATAAAGGGGAGGAGGATACGCAGTATTTT.

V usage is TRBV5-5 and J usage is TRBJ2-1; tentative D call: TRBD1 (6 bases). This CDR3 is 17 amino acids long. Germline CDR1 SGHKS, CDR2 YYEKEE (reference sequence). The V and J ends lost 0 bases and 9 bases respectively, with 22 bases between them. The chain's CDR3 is CASSLAGRGSPWGEQFF. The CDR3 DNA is TGTGCCAGCAGCTTGGCAGGCAGGGGCAGCCCTTGGGGTGAGCAGTTCTTC.

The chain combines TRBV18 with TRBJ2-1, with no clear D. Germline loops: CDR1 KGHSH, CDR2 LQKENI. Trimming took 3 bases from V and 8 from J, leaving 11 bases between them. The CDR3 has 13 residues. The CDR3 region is CASSPSIIDEQFF. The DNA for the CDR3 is TGTGCCAGCTCACCCTCAATAATAGATGAGCAGTTCTTC.

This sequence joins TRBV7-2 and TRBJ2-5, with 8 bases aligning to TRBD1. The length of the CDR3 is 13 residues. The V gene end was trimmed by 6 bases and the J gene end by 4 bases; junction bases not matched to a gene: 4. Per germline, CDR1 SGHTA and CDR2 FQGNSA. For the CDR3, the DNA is TGTGCCAGCAGGCGACAGGGGCGAGAGACCCAGTACTTC. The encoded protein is CASRRQGRETQYF.

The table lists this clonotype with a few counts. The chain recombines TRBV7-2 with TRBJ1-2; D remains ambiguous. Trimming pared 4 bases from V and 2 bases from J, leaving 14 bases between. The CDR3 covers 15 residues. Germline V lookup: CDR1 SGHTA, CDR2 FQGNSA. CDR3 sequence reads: CASSSMIVGNYGYTF. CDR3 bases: TGTGCCAGCAGCTCCATGATAGTTGGGAACTATGGCTACACCTTC.

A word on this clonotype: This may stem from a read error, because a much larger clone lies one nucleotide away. CDR3: CASSDSSLTQYF. The CDR3 coding sequence is TGTGCCAGCAGCGACTCTAGCCTTACGCAGTATTTT. The chain has TRBV7-2 and TRBJ2-3; D is perhaps TRBD2 (5 bases). The V gene's germline CDR1 is SGHTA and CDR2 FQGNSA. The ends were cut back, 5 bases at V and 8 bases at J, with 11 bases in the middle. There are 12 residues in the CDR3.

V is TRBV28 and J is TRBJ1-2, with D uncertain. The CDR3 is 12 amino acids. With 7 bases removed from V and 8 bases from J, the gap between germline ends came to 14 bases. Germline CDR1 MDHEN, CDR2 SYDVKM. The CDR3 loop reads CASIGGGSGYTF. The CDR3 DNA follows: TGTGCCAGCATCGGCGGAGGGAGCGGCTACACCTTC.

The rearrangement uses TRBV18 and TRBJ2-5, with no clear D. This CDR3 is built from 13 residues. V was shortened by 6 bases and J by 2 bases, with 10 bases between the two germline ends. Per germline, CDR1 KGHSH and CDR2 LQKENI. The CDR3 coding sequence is TGTGCCAGCTCCGGGCGACCTCAAGAGACCCAGTACTTC. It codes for CASSGRPQETQYF.

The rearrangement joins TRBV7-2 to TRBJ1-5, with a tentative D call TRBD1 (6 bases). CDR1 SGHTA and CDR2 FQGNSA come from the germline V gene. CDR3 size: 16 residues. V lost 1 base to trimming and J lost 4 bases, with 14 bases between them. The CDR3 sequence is CASSLVAGDLNQPQHF. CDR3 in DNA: TGTGCCAGCAGCTTAGTGGCAGGGGATCTAAATCAGCCCCAGCATTTT.

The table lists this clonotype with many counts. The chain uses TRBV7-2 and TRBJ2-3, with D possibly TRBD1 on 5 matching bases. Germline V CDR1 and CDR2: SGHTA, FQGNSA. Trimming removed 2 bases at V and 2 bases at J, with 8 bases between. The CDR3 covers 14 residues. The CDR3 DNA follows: TGTGCCAGCAGCTTATTACAGGCCACAGATACGCAGTATTTT. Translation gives CASSLLQATDTQYF.

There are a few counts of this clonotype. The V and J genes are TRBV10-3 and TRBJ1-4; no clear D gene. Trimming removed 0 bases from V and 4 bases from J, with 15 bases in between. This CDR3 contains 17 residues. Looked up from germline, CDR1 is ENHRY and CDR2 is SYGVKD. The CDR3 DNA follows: TGTGCCATCAGTGAGTCGCCCTCGCCCAGTCTTAATGAAAAACTGTTTTTT. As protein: CAISESPSPSLNEKLFF.

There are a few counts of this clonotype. CDR3 DNA sequence: TGCGCCAGCAGCCAGGACCTTCTTGGGGGCGTACGGGGCGAGCAGTACTTC. Its translation: CASSQDLLGGVRGEQYF. The chain uses TRBV4-3 and TRBJ2-7; possible D gene TRBD1, 6 bases. The germline V gene encodes CDR1 LGHNA and CDR2 YSLEER. The CDR3 contains 17 residues. Between the trimmed V and J ends, which lost 3 bases and 6 bases, there was a span of 24 bases.

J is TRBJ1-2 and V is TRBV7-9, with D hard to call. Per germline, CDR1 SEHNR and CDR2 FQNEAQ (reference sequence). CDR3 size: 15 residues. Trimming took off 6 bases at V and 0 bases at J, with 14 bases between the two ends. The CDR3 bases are TGTGCCAGCAGTCCCGCCCTGGAAGCTAACTATGGCTACACCTTC. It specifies CASSPALEANYGYTF.

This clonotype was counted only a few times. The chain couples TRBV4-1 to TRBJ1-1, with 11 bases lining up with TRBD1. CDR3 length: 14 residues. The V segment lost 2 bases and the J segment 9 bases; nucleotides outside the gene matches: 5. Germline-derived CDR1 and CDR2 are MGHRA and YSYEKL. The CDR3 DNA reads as TGCGCCAGCAGCCAACCGGGACAGGGGGTGAAAGCTTTCTTT. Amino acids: CASSQPGQGVKAFF.

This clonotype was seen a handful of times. CDR3 in amino acids: CASSRLRDYEQYV. For the CDR3, the DNA is TGTGCCAGCAGCCGCTTGAGAGACTACGAGCAGTACGTC. The chain carries TRBV7-2 and TRBJ2-7; D ambiguous. CDR3 length: 13 amino acids. The V end lost 5 bases, the J end lost 3 bases, and 11 bases lay between the germline ends. Germline V CDR1 and CDR2: SGHTA, FQGNSA.

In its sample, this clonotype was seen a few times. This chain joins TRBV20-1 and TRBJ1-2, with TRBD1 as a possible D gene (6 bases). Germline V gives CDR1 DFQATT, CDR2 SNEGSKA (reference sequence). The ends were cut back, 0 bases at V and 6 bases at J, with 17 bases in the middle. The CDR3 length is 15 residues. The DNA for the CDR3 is TGCAGTGCTAGAGACCCGAGGGGGGGATCGAATGGCTACACCTTC. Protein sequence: CSARDPRGGSNGYTF.

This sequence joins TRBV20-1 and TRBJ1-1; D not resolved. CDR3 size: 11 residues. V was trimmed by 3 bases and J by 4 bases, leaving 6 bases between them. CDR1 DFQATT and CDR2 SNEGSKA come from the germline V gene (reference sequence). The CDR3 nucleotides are TGCAGTGCTAGTCGCCCCACTGAAGCTTTCTTT. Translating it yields CSASRPTEAFF.

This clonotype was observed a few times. The DNA for the CDR3 is TGCAGTGCTGCCCCTGCATACGGGAACACCGGGGAGCTGTTTTTT. Protein sequence: CSAAPAYGNTGELFF. The V call is TRBV20-1, the J call TRBJ2-2; D remains ambiguous. In germline, CDR1 is DFQATT, CDR2 SNEGSKA (reference sequence). The germline V and J ends were trimmed by 5 bases and 1 base, with 14 bases remaining between them. This CDR3 region has 15 residues.